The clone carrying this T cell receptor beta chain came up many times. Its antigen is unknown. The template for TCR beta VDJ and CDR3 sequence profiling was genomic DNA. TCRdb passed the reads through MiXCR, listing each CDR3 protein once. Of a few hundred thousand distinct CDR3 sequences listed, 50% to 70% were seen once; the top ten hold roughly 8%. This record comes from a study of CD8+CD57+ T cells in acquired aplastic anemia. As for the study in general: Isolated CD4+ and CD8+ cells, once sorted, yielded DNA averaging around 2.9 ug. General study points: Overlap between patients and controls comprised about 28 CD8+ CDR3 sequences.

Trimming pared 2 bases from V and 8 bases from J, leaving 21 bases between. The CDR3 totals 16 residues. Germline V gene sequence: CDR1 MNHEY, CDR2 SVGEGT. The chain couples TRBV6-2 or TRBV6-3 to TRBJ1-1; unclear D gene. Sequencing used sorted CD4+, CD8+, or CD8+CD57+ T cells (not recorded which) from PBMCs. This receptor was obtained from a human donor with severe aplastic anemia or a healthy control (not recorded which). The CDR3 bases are TGTGCCAGCAGTTACCCTATATGGCGCCCGGGGTCCGAAGCTTTCTTT. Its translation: CASSYPIWRPGSEAFF.